This entry lists 23 T cell receptor beta chains sequenced from one sample in a study of blood T cell repertoires in COVID-19 (dated by TCRdb to about 2020). Receptor libraries were prepared by the immunoSEQ multiplex PCR assay. TCRdb limited this immuneACCESS table to in-frame rearrangements with V and J called. A share of clones is missing; checked studies link under half to unresolved V genes, and the rest is unexplained. This sample comprises roughly 20,000 clones, nearly 90% of them detected only once. Together, the top ten hold about an eighth of the sample. Sequencing used peripheral blood. The receptors originated from a man in his 60s with active COVID-19.

J is TRBJ1-2 and V is TRBV28; D uncertain. The CDR3 loop spans 12 amino acids. Trimming removed 7 bases at V and 4 bases at J, with 10 bases between. Germline values: CDR1 MDHEN, CDR2 SYDVKM. This CDR3 is CASTGSLYGYTF. DNA for the CDR3: TGTGCCAGCACCGGGTCTCTCTATGGCTACACCTTC.

The V and J genes are TRBV6-6 and TRBJ2-5; D is perhaps TRBD2 (6 bases). V lost 6 bases, J lost 5 bases, and 19 bases lay in between. The CDR3 length is 15 residues. The germline V gene has CDR1 MNHNY and CDR2 SVGAGI (reference sequence). The CDR3 reads CASRPRASAMETQYF. The CDR3 DNA follows: TGTGCCAGCAGACCCCGGGCTAGCGCTATGGAGACCCAGTACTTC.

CDR3 protein: CASSYGGARTEAFF. CDR3 DNA sequence: TGCGCCAGCAGCTATGGGGGGGCGCGCACTGAAGCTTTCTTT. The rearrangement joins TRBV5-1 to TRBJ1-1, with D tentatively TRBD1 (6 bases). The CDR3 totals 14 residues. Germline V gene data show CDR1 as SGHRS and CDR2 as YFSETQ. The V end lost 3 bases, the J end lost 4 bases, and 13 bases lay between the germline ends.

The V gene is TRBV5-6, the J gene TRBJ2-3, with 8 bases that match TRBD2. Germline CDR1 is SGHDT and CDR2 is YYEEEE. The CDR3 is 15 residues long. Unmatched junction bases numbered 2, after V lost 0 bases and J lost 2 bases. In nucleotides, the CDR3 is TGTGCCAGCAGCTTGGTAGCGGGGCTCACAGATACGCAGTATTTT. Its protein is CASSLVAGLTDTQYF.

This clone was detected only once. The chain recombines TRBV5-6 with TRBJ2-7, with D possibly being TRBD2 (6 bases). The V gene lost 4 bases and the J gene lost 3 bases, with 20 bases spanning the gap. CDR3 size: 16 residues. Germline V gene lookup returns CDR1 SGHDT and CDR2 YYEEEE. For the CDR3, the DNA is TGTGCCAGCAGCCTCCGGGGAGGAGGATATATCTACGAGCAGTACTTC. Protein: CASSLRGGGYIYEQYF.

In regard to this clone: The junction does not match germline at one end; this may be a read error. CDR3 sequence reads: CASSRDYTRSYNEQFF. Here the CDR3 DNA reads TGTGCTAGCAGCCGGGACTATACCCGCTCCTACAATGAGCAGTTCTTC. V is TRBV7-7 and J is TRBJ2-1; 7 bases map to TRBD2. The CDR3 runs to 16 residues. CDR1 and CDR2 from the germline V gene are SSHAT and FNYEAQ (reference sequence).

The chain couples TRBV7-9 to TRBJ1-3, with 7 bases that match TRBD1. Trimming at V came to 5 bases and at J to 4 bases, leaving 5 bases not matched to a gene. CDR3 length: 14 residues. Germline CDR1 is SEHNR and CDR2 is FQNEAQ (reference sequence). The CDR3 protein is CASSPTGDGNTIYF. In nucleotides, the CDR3 is TGTGCCAGCAGCCCAACAGGGGACGGAAACACCATATATTTT.

The chain links TRBV2 to TRBJ2-5; 7 bases fit TRBD1. The CDR3 consists of 15 residues. Germline lookup yields CDR1 SNHLY and CDR2 FYNNEI. J gave up 2 bases and V 7 bases, and 10 bases lay outside the gene matches. The CDR3 nucleotides are TGTGCCAGCACCCGAACAGGGGCGCAACAAGAGACCCAGTACTTC. It translates to CASTRTGAQQETQYF.

This rearrangement joins TRBV3-1 (or the pseudogene TRBV3-2) to TRBJ2-2; D gene ambiguous. V dropped 1 base and J dropped 6 bases, with 15 bases sitting between them. Per germline, CDR1 LGHDT and CDR2 YNNKEL (reference sequence). The length of the CDR3 is 16 residues. The CDR3: CASSQAANRVAGELFF. The CDR3 DNA reads TGTGCCAGCAGCCAAGCAGCCAACCGGGTGGCCGGGGAGCTGTTTTTT.

The chain links TRBV3-1 (or the pseudogene TRBV3-2) to TRBJ2-7; TRBD1 agrees at 9 bases. There are 15 residues in the CDR3. Germline CDR1 reads LGHDT; CDR2 reads YNNKEL (reference sequence). Unmatched junction bases numbered 4, after V lost 3 bases and J lost 1 base. CDR3 DNA sequence: TGTGCCAGCAGCCACTCCGGGACAGGGTCCTACGAGCAGTACTTC. Translated: CASSHSGTGSYEQYF.

In this sample, this clone turned up a few times. The chain couples TRBV12-3 or TRBV12-4 to TRBJ2-3; possibly TRBD1 for D (5 bases). The length of the CDR3 is 13 residues. Trimming left V 7 bases short and J 1 base short, with 9 bases between. CDR3 loop: CASMWGGTDTQYF. The CDR3 region has the DNA TGTGCCAGCATGTGGGGCGGCACAGATACGCAGTATTTT.

The J gene is TRBJ1-6, the V gene TRBV4-1; no firm D call. Germline assignment: CDR1 MGHRA and CDR2 YSYEKL. The CDR3 covers 15 residues. The V end was cut by 2 bases, the J end by 5 bases, with 10 bases between. CDR3 in DNA: TGCGCCAGCAGCCAAACCATAGCCGATAATTCACCCCTCCACTTT. Amino acid sequence: CASSQTIADNSPLHF.

This clone was seen only once. The genes are TRBV11-3 and TRBJ2-7; 8 bases are a match to TRBD2. The V gene's germline CDR1 is SGHNT and CDR2 YENEEA. Trimming removed 0 bases from V and 2 bases from J; junction bases left unmatched: 12. This CDR3 contains 18 residues. CDR3: CASSLDLGLAGSTYEQYF. CDR3 in DNA: TGTGCCAGCAGCTTAGATCTTGGGTTAGCGGGATCGACCTACGAGCAGTACTTC.

The V and J genes are TRBV29-1 and TRBJ2-7; tentative D call: TRBD1 (6 bases). Germline V CDR1 and CDR2: SQVTM, ANQGSEA. Trimming pared 4 bases from V and 6 bases from J, leaving 7 bases between. CDR3 length: 10 amino acids. For the CDR3, the DNA is TGCAGCGTTGGGGGGCCCGAGCAGTACTTC. It codes for CSVGGPEQYF.

The chain recombines TRBV12-3 or TRBV12-4 with TRBJ1-1, with D unresolved. V dropped 3 bases and J dropped 3 bases, with 8 bases sitting between them. The CDR3 length is 13 residues. The CDR3 loop reads CASSLRQYTEAFF. The CDR3 region has the DNA TGTGCCAGCAGTTTGAGGCAATACACTGAAGCTTTCTTT.

This clone was counted only a few times. This chain joins TRBV7-2 and TRBJ1-6; D perhaps matches TRBD1 (6 bases). V shed 6 bases and J shed 6 bases, with 12 bases lying between them. CDR1 and CDR2 from the germline V gene are SGHTA and FQGNSA. The CDR3 contains 14 residues. The CDR3, as DNA: TGTGCCAGCAGGCCACAGGGAGCTAATTCACCCCTCCACTTT. This gives the protein CASRPQGANSPLHF.

The CDR3 is CASSEALLGVFGGRGNQPQHF. As DNA, the CDR3 is TGTGCCAGCAGTGAAGCGCTTCTGGGTGTCTTTGGGGGCCGGGGCAATCAGCCCCAGCATTTT. The V call is TRBV6-1, the J call TRBJ1-5; possible D gene TRBD1, 6 bases. CDR3 size: 21 residues. Germline CDR1 MNHNS, CDR2 SASEGT. The ends were cut back, 0 bases at V and 2 bases at J, with 26 bases in the middle.

This clone was observed a single time. This chain joins TRBV27 and TRBJ2-3, with D possibly TRBD1 on 6 matching bases. Germline V gene lookup returns CDR1 MNHEY and CDR2 SMNVEV (reference sequence). This CDR3 is built from 15 residues. Deletions cut 6 bases from V and 2 bases from J, with 15 bases between. CDR3 amino acids: CASSGFTGFTDTQYF. In DNA, the CDR3 is TGTGCCAGCAGCGGATTTACAGGGTTCACAGATACGCAGTATTTT.

The V call is TRBV19, the J call TRBJ2-2; 10 bases fit TRBD1. V trimming: 8 bases; J trimming: 4 bases; junction bases outside the gene matches: 1. The CDR3 spans 13 residues. The germline V gene encodes CDR1 LNHDA and CDR2 SQIVND (reference sequence). The CDR3 coding sequence is TGTGCCAGTCGGACAGGGGGCACCGGGGAGCTGTTTTTT. Its protein product is CASRTGGTGELFF. The whole variable domain, remainder taken from reference TRBV19 and TRBJ2-2, is DGGITQSPKYLFRKEGQNVTLSCEQNLNHDAMYWYRQDPGQGLRLIYYSQIVNDFQKGDIAEGYSVSREKKESFPLTVTSAQKNPTAFYLCASRTGGTGELFFGEGSRLTVL.

The chain joins TRBV30 to TRBJ2-1; 8 bases line up with TRBD2. After removal of 0 bases from V and 1 base from J, the junction contained 2 bases not matched to a gene. Germline-derived CDR1 and CDR2 are GTSNPN and SVGIG (reference sequence). This CDR3 comprises 15 residues. The CDR3 protein is CAWSVVAGSYNEQFF. CDR3 sequence (DNA): TGTGCCTGGAGTGTAGTAGCGGGATCCTACAATGAGCAGTTCTTC.

The chain is built from TRBV7-9 and TRBJ1-1, with 11 bases lining up with TRBD1. Germline lookup yields CDR1 SEHNR and CDR2 FQNEAQ (reference sequence). This CDR3 region has 15 residues. The ends lost 0 bases at V and 4 bases at J; junction bases unmatched: 1. The CDR3 spells CASSLAGTGGTEAFF. CDR3 in DNA: TGTGCCAGCAGCTTAGCCGGGACAGGGGGCACTGAAGCTTTCTTT. Complete variable domain (other parts from reference TRBV7-9 and TRBJ1-1): DTGVSQNPRHKITKRGQNVTFRCDPISEHNRLYWYRQTLGQGPEFLTYFQNEAQLEKSRLLSDRFSAERPKGSFSTLEIQRTEQGDSAMYLCASSLAGTGGTEAFFGQGTRLTVV.

J is TRBJ1-2 and V is TRBV9, with D maybe TRBD1 (6 bases). CDR1 SGDLS and CDR2 YYNGEE come from the germline V gene. Trimming removed 3 bases from V and 6 bases from J, with 18 bases in between. CDR3 length: 15 residues. CDR3 loop: CASSGLSGGAHGYTF. The CDR3 nucleotides read TGTGCCAGCAGCGGACTCTCTGGGGGGGCGCATGGCTACACCTTC.

This chain joins TRBV6-5 and TRBJ2-3; 11 nucleotides align to TRBD2. This CDR3 is 14 amino acids long. The V gene's germline CDR1 is MNHEY and CDR2 SVGAGI. J was trimmed by 0 bases and V by 11 bases; bases with no gene match: 4. CDR3 in amino acids: CAGTSGYSTDTQYF. The CDR3, as DNA: TGTGCCGGGACTAGCGGTTATAGCACAGATACGCAGTATTTT.